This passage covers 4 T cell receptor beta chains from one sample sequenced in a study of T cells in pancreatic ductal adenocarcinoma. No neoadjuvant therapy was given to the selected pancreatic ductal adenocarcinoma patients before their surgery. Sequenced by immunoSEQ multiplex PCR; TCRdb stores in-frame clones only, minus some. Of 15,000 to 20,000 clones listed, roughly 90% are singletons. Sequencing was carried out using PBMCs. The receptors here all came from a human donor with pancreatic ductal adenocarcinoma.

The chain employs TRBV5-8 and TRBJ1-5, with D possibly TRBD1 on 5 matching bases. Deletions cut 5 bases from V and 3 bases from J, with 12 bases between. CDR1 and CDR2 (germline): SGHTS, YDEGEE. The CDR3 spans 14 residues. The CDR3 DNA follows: TGTGCCAGCAGTCGTGGACAATCCAATCAGCCCCAGCATTTT. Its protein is CASSRGQSNQPQHF. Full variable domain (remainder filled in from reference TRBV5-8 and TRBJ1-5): EAGVTQSPTHLIKTRGQQATLRCSPISGHTSVYWYQQALGLGLQFLLWYDEGEERNRGNFPPRFSGRQFPNYSSELNVNALELEDSALYLCASSRGQSNQPQHFGDGTRLSIL.

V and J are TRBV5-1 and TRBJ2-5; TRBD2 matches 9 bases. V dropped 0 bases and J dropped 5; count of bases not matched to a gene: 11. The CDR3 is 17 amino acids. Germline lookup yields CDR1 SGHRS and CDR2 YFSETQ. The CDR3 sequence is CASSLAGGGGAGETQYF. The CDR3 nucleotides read TGCGCCAGCAGCTTGGCCGGAGGCGGGGGGGCCGGGGAGACCCAGTACTTC.

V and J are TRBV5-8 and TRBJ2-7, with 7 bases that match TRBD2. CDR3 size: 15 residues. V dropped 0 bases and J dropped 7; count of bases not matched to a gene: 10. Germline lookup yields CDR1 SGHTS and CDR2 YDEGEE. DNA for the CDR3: TGTGCCAGCAGCTTGGGGGGGGGAAGACTAAGGGAGCAGTACTTC. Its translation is CASSLGGGRLREQYF.

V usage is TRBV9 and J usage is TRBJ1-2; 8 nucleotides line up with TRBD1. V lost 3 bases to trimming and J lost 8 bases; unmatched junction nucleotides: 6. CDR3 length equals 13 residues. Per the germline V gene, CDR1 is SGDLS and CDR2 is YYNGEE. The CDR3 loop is CASSADRVGGYTF. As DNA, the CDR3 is TGTGCCAGCAGCGCGGACAGGGTAGGAGGCTACACCTTC.